This is a list of T cell receptor beta chains from one sample in a study of quantifying T cell responses using KT2 cells. TCRdb passed the UMI-ligation and nested PCR reads through MiXCR, listing each CDR3 protein once. The profile shows about 53,000 distinct CDR3 sequences, over 9% of them singletons. Sequencing was done on a sample of PBMCs spiked with cells of the T cell clone KT2. All receptors derive from a human donor. The CDR3 runs from the conserved cysteine through the conserved F or W. A D gene is named only where the DNA matches it firmly. The size of a clone is reported for some rows only, either as once, few or many, or as a class for expanded clones.

V,size,J,D,DNA,CDR3
TRBV6-5,few,TRBJ2-2,TRBD2,TGTGCCAGCAGCCCGCATCTTAGCGGGGGAGCGACCGGGGAGCTGTTTTTT,CASSPHLSGGATGELFF
TRBV7-2,few,TRBJ2-5,TRBD2,TGTGCCAGCAGCCTTAGCGGGAGTGGGGAGACCCAGTACTTC,CASSLSGSGETQYF
TRBV12-5,NA,TRBJ2-6,NA,TGTGCTAGTGGCTCCCTAAGCCCCCCCTCTGGGGCCAACGTCCTGACTTTC,CASGSLSPPSGANVLTF
TRBV20-1,few,TRBJ1-2,TRBD1,TGCAGTGCTAGGGACAGGGGAAACTATGGCTACACCTTC,CSARDRGNYGYTF
TRBV5-1,NA,TRBJ2-7,TRBD1,TGCGCCAGCAGCTTCGAGGGGGCGGTTCGCGAGCAGTACTTC,CASSFEGAVREQYF
TRBV3-1,NA,TRBJ2-1,NA,TGTGCCAGCAGCCAAGAACTAAATGAGCAGTTCTTC,CASSQELNEQFF
TRBV4-3,many,TRBJ2-3,NA,TGCGCCAGCAGCCAAGGTTCAGATACGCAGTATTTT,CASSQGSDTQYF
TRBV3-1,few,TRBJ1-1,TRBD1,TGTGCCAGCAGCCAAGAGGGGACAGGGGTTTTGGCTTTCTTT,CASSQEGTGVLAFF
TRBV2,NA,TRBJ2-7,NA,TGTGCCAGCAGTGACCCGGTAGGCCAGACCTCCTACGAGCAGTACTTC,CASSDPVGQTSYEQYF
TRBV6-1,few,TRBJ1-1,NA,TGTGCCAGCAGTGAATCTGCCAGGCCTGAAGCTTTCTTT,CASSESARPEAFF
TRBV6-2/TRBV6-3,many,TRBJ1-2,TRBD1,TGTGCCAGCAGTTACACGTACCAAGGACAGGACGAGATCTATGGCTACACCTTC,CASSYTYQGQDEIYGYTF
TRBV6-5,NA,TRBJ2-6,NA,TGTGCCAGCCGGCCCGGGCAGGGAGGCAGGTTGGGCTCTGGGGCCAACGTCCTGACTTTC,CASRPGQGGRLGSGANVLTF
TRBV10-2,NA,TRBJ1-5,NA,TGCGCCAGCAGGAAGGGTGGGGCTAGCAATCAGCCCCAGCATTTT,CASRKGGASNQPQHF
TRBV6-5,many,TRBJ2-1,NA,TGTGCCAGCAGTTACCGGAGGGGTGAGCAGTTCTTC,CASSYRRGEQFF
TRBV9,few,TRBJ2-5,TRBD1,TGTGCCAGCAGCCTCCGGGACAGGGTATTCGAGACCCAGTACTTC,CASSLRDRVFETQYF
TRBV11-2,NA,TRBJ1-4,TRBD1,TGTGCCAGCAGCGTAGTCAGGGGGAACAATGAAAAACTGTTTTTT,CASSVVRGNNEKLFF
TRBV29-1,few,TRBJ1-1,NA,TGCAGCGTTGAGTTCCCGGGGGAAGCTTTCTTT,CSVEFPGEAFF
TRBV20-1,NA,TRBJ1-1,NA,TGCAGTGCTAGAGACAGGGAGAACACTGAAGCTTTCTTT,CSARDRENTEAFF
TRBV5-1,many,TRBJ2-7,TRBD1,TGTGCCAGCAGCTTACAGGGGTACGAGCAGTACTTC,CASSLQGYEQYF
TRBV11-2,NA,TRBJ2-3,NA,TGTGCCAGCAGCTTAGACCCGGCGGCAGATACGCAGTATTTT,CASSLDPAADTQYF
TRBV3-1,NA,TRBJ2-1,NA,TGTGCCAGCAGCCAAGTAATACGGCGGAAGAGCTCCTACAATGAGCAGTTCTTC,CASSQVIRRKSSYNEQFF
TRBV23-1,NA,TRBJ2-3,NA,TGCGCCAGCAGCGCAGGGACATACACAGATACGCAGTATTTT,CASSAGTYTDTQYF
TRBV6-1,few,TRBJ2-4,NA,TGTGCCAGCTCTACAGCCAAAAACATTCAGTACTTC,CASSTAKNIQYF
TRBV5-1,few,TRBJ2-2,NA,TGCGCCAGCAGCTTTCGGGGAGGGGAGCTGTTTTTT,CASSFRGGELFF